This T cell receptor beta chain is from a study of CD8 T cells in ankylosing spondylitis. This clonotype came up a few times. The antigen remains undetermined. The CDR3 sequence is 13 residues long. Trimming removed 5 bases from V and 8 bases from J, with 10 bases in between. Points from the study as a whole: From matched ankylosing spondylitis synovial fluid, disease-linked clones were reportedly recovered at significantly enriched levels. Ankylosing spondylitis blood appeared to carry a characteristic TCR beta motif of several highly homologous variants. In the blood and synovial fluid of reactive arthritis, some motif variants had been previously reported.

The authors made TCR beta libraries by quantitative 5'-RACE with molecular barcodes. TCRdb reprocessed the 5' RACE reads with MiXCR, giving one entry per CDR3 protein. Here the sample spans a few hundred thousand distinct CDR3 sequences, 20% to 25% being singletons. The receptor comes from a male donor with ankylosing spondylitis. The chain links TRBV12-3 or TRBV12-4 to TRBJ1-6, with unresolved D. The sequenced material came from blood, either unsorted or a sorted T cell fraction (not recorded which). CDR3 region: CASSTHFDSPLHF. Written as DNA, the CDR3 is TGTGCCAGCAGTACACACTTTGATTCACCCCTCCACTTT.